What follows are 5 T cell receptor beta chains derived from one specimen sequenced in a study of blood T cell repertoires in COVID-19. Data came from immunoSEQ multiplex PCR; TCRdb stores just in-frame clones and leaves some out. The repertoire holds roughly 230,000 clones, with 83% as singletons. The source material was peripheral blood. The origin of the receptors is a human donor in a cohort sampled during active COVID-19.

This clone is a singleton in its sample. V gene TRBV3-1 (or the pseudogene TRBV3-2) combines with J gene TRBJ2-1; D unclear. V lost 0 bases to trimming and J lost 4 bases, with 7 bases between them. CDR3 size: 14 residues. CDR1 is LGHDT and CDR2 is YNNKEL in the germline V gene (reference sequence). CDR3 bases: TGTGCCAGCAGCCAAGAGACTCTGTACAATGAGCAGTTCTTC. Residues: CASSQETLYNEQFF.

This clone was counted a single time. The V call is TRBV5-1, the J call TRBJ2-7, with D unclear. Trimming stripped 1 base from V and 6 bases from J, with 11 bases between. This CDR3 is 13 amino acids long. Germline V gene sequence: CDR1 SGHRS, CDR2 YFSETQ. CDR3 nucleotides: TGCGCCAGCAGCTTGACTACCCAAGGCGAGCAGTACTTC. This encodes CASSLTTQGEQYF.

This chain joins TRBV3-1 (or the pseudogene TRBV3-2) and TRBJ2-2; perhaps TRBD2 as D (6 bases). The CDR3 sequence is 14 residues long. CDR1 and CDR2 from the germline V gene are LGHDT and YNNKEL (reference sequence). V lost 4 bases, J lost 3 bases, and 9 bases lay in between. The CDR3 DNA sequence: TGTGCCAGCAGCCCAGCGGGTGACACCGGGGAGCTGTTTTTT. Amino acid sequence: CASSPAGDTGELFF.

The chain is built from TRBV7-3 and TRBJ2-2; the D is unclear. Germline CDR1 and CDR2: SGHTA and FQGTGA. This CDR3 is built from 12 residues. V lost 4 bases to trimming and J lost 3 bases, with 3 bases between them. The CDR3 spells CASSSYTGELFF. The CDR3 DNA follows: TGTGCCAGCAGCTCGTACACCGGGGAGCTGTTTTTT.

The J gene is TRBJ1-1, the V gene TRBV19; D call uncertain. There are 13 residues in the CDR3. Germline CDR1 is LNHDA and CDR2 is SQIVND (reference sequence). V lost 6 bases and J 0 bases, leaving 8 bases between the germline ends. Written as DNA, the CDR3 is TGTGCCAGTAGACGGGGATTGAACACTGAAGCTTTCTTT. Its translation is CASRRGLNTEAFF.